This T cell receptor beta chain was obtained from a study of T cell responses to AZD1222 COVID-19 vaccine. About this clone: Its antigen is not identified.

The study, taken as a whole, reports: Clonal diversity was possibly underestimated, and the donors were mostly white British, with more females.

Method: immunoSEQ multiplex PCR; TCRdb's copy keeps in-frame clones and lacks some. The sample records some 150,000 clones, approximately 87% being singletons. There are 12 residues in the CDR3. CDR1 and CDR2 from the germline V gene are SGHTA and FQGNSA. V dropped 5 bases and J dropped 11 bases, with 15 bases sitting between them. Sequenced here: peripheral blood, sampled 28 days after the second AZD1222 dose. This clonotype originated in an adult who received the AZD1222 COVID-19 vaccine. The chain recombines TRBV7-2 with TRBJ1-1; perhaps TRBD1 as D (5 bases). CDR3: CASSHVSGRAFF. CDR3 DNA: TGTGCCAGCAGCCATGTTTCAGGGAGGGCTTTCTTT. The full variable domain, in which reference TRBV7-2 and TRBJ1-1 provide the parts outside the CDR3, is GAGVSQSPSNKVTEKGKDVELRCDPISGHTALYWYRQSLGQGLEFLIYFQGNSAPDKSGLPSDRFSAERTGGSVSTLTIQRTQQEDSAVYLCASSHVSGRAFFGQGTRLTVV.